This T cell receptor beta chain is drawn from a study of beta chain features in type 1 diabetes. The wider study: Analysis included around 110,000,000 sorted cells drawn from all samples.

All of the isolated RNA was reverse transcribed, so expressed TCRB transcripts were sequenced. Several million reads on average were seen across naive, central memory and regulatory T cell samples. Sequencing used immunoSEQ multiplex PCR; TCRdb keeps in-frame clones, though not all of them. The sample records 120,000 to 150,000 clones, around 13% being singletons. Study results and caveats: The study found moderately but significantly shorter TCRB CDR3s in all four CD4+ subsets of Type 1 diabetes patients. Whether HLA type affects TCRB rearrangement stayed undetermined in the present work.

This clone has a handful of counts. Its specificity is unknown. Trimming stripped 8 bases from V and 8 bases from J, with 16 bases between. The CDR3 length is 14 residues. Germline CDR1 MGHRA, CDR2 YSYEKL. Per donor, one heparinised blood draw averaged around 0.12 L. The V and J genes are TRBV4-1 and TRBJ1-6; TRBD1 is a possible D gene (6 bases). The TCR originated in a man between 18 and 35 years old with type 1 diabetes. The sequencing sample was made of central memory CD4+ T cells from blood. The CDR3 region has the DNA TGCGCCAGCGACCCAGGGGATAGGGATTCACCCCTCCACTTT. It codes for CASDPGDRDSPLHF.